What follows are 12 T cell receptor beta chains derived from one specimen sequenced in a study of cytomegalovirus exposure and HLA in healthy donors (dated by TCRdb to 2016 to 2017). Libraries came from the immunoSEQ multiplex PCR assay. For the multiplex PCR, a mixture combining 60 forward primers for TCR Vbeta segments and 13 reverse primers for TCR Jbeta segments was used. This immuneACCESS table, as held by TCRdb, lists in-frame sequences with V and J called but not all clones. Of the missing ones, under half trace to an unresolved V gene in checked studies; the others have no known cause. This sample has just over 150,000 clones in its table, and roughly 80% of those were observed once. The ten largest clones add up to approximately 6.5% of the sample. Sequences were obtained from PBMCs. The receptors here all came from a male donor in good health and CMV-seropositive.

V usage is TRBV9 and J usage is TRBJ2-1, with 9 bases fitting TRBD2. This CDR3 comprises 18 residues. V was clipped by 4 bases and J by 7 bases; unmatched bases: 18. The germline V gene encodes CDR1 SGDLS and CDR2 YYNGEE. The CDR3 DNA follows: TGTGCCAGCAGCCCCCGAACGGTAGCGGGAGCTTTTGAGAATGAGCAGTTCTTC. Translating gives CASSPRTVAGAFENEQFF.

V is TRBV7-2 and J is TRBJ1-1; the D gene is possibly TRBD1 (5 bases). This CDR3 spans 14 amino acids. Germline V lookup: CDR1 SGHTA, CDR2 FQGNSA. V was cut by 2 bases and J by 5 bases, with 12 bases left in between. CDR3 sequence reads: CASSLTSRGTEAFF. The CDR3 coding sequence is TGTGCCAGCAGCTTAACTTCAAGGGGAACTGAAGCTTTCTTT.

The V and J genes are TRBV7-9 and TRBJ2-3; a weak D match, TRBD1 (6 bases). Trimming shortened V by 8 bases and J by 2 bases, and 8 bases separated the two germline ends. In germline, CDR1 is SEHNR, CDR2 FQNEAQ (reference sequence). There are 12 residues in the CDR3. This CDR3 is CASGGTTDTQYF. DNA for the CDR3: TGTGCCAGCGGGGGCACCACAGATACGCAGTATTTT.

This clone has just a few counts. V usage is TRBV7-6 and J usage is TRBJ2-7; 10 nucleotides align to TRBD2. The length of the CDR3 is 16 residues. Germline values: CDR1 SGHVS, CDR2 FNYEAQ. The trim removed 5 bases at V and 3 bases at J, leaving 10 bases unmatched. The DNA of the CDR3 is TGTGCCAGCAGCCAATTTTCTAGCGGGGGACTCTACGAGCAGTACTTC. This sequence encodes CASSQFSSGGLYEQYF. The full variable domain, with the rest looked up from reference TRBV7-6 and TRBJ2-7, is GAGVSQSPRYKVTKRGQDVALRCDPISGHVSLYWYRQALGQGPEFLTYFNYEAQQDKSGLPNDRFSAERPEGSISTLTIQRTEQRDSAMYRCASSQFSSGGLYEQYFGPGTRLTVT.

The rearrangement uses TRBV13 and TRBJ2-7; 8 bases map to TRBD1. The CDR3 runs to 16 residues. Germline V CDR1 and CDR2: PRHDT, FYEKMQ (reference sequence). V shed 0 bases and J 3 bases; nucleotides not matched to a gene: 7. The CDR3 coding sequence is TGTGCCAGCAGCTTAGGGTCCGGGACAGGTAACTACGAGCAGTACTTC. Its translation: CASSLGSGTGNYEQYF.

This clone has more than one count but fewer than ten. The genes are TRBV19 and TRBJ1-5; 11 bases line up with TRBD1. Germline values: CDR1 LNHDA, CDR2 SQIVND (reference sequence). V dropped 4 bases and J dropped 0; count of bases not matched to a gene: 5. This CDR3 has 17 residues. In DNA, the CDR3 is TGTGCCAGTAGTACGGACAGGGGGCAATATAGCAATCAGCCCCAGCATTTT. Its translation is CASSTDRGQYSNQPQHF. Full variable domain (rest looked up from reference TRBV19 and TRBJ1-5): DGGITQSPKYLFRKEGQNVTLSCEQNLNHDAMYWYRQDPGQGLRLIYYSQIVNDFQKGDIAEGYSVSREKKESFPLTVTSAQKNPTAFYLCASSTDRGQYSNQPQHFGDGTRLSIL.

The chain recombines TRBV28 with TRBJ1-1; a possible D gene is TRBD1 (6 bases). The length of the CDR3 is 18 residues. The germline CDR1 and CDR2 sequences are MDHEN and SYDVKM. Between the trimmed V and J ends, which lost 4 bases and 0 bases, there was a span of 21 bases. The CDR3 nucleotides read TGTGCCAGCAGTTCTATCAGGGGTGTCCCTACGATGAACACTGAAGCTTTCTTT. Translating it yields CASSSIRGVPTMNTEAFF. Full variable domain (missing parts from reference TRBV28 and TRBJ1-1): DVKVTQSSRYLVKRTGEKVFLECVQDMDHENMFWYRQDPGLGLRLIYFSYDVKMKEKGDIPEGYSVSREKKERFSLILESASTNQTSMYLCASSSIRGVPTMNTEAFFGQGTRLTVV.

The chain is built from TRBV9 and TRBJ2-5; tentative D call: TRBD2 (5 bases). CDR3 length: 14 amino acids. V was cut by 0 bases and J by 1 base, with 7 bases left in between. CDR1 is SGDLS and CDR2 is YYNGEE in the germline V gene. CDR3 residues: CASSVGGGQETQYF. The CDR3 bases are TGTGCCAGCAGCGTAGGCGGAGGCCAAGAGACCCAGTACTTC.

Remarks on this clone: Different DNA sequences within this sample yield the same CDR3. This chain connects TRBV7-2 to TRBJ1-1; no clear D gene. Deletions cut 5 bases from V and 4 bases from J, with 11 bases between. CDR1 is SGHTA and CDR2 is FQGNSA in the germline V gene. The CDR3 spans 13 residues. Here the CDR3 reads CASSPGRSTEAFF. CDR3 nucleotide sequence: TGTGCCAGCAGCCCTGGGAGGAGCACTGAAGCTTTCTTT. Full variable domain (rest looked up from reference TRBV7-2 and TRBJ1-1): GAGVSQSPSNKVTEKGKDVELRCDPISGHTALYWYRQSLGQGLEFLIYFQGNSAPDKSGLPSDRFSAERTGGSVSTLTIQRTQQEDSAVYLCASSPGRSTEAFFGQGTRLTVV.

This chain uses TRBV11-3 with TRBJ2-3, with 12 bases identical to TRBD2. Germline trimming cut 5 bases from V and 6 bases from J; bases unmatched to any gene: 3. Germline V gene data show CDR1 as SGHNT and CDR2 as YENEEA. The CDR3 loop spans 14 amino acids. The CDR3 reads CASSLAGGPDTQYF. The CDR3 DNA reads as TGTGCCAGCAGCCTAGCGGGAGGGCCGGATACGCAGTATTTT.

The chain is built from TRBV7-9 and TRBJ2-2; 9 nucleotides line up with TRBD1. J lost 2 bases, V lost 1 base, and 11 bases had no gene match. The CDR3 contains 19 residues. Germline CDR1 SEHNR, CDR2 FQNEAQ (reference sequence). CDR3: CASSLGGSGQGVNTGELFF. The DNA for the CDR3 is TGTGCCAGCAGCTTAGGTGGCTCGGGACAGGGCGTCAACACCGGGGAGCTGTTTTTT.

CDR3 nucleotide sequence: TGTGCCAGTAGCGCGACACACAGGCTCTCTGGAAACACCATATATTTT. It translates to CASSATHRLSGNTIYF. The chain recombines TRBV19 with TRBJ1-3, with D possibly TRBD1 on 5 matching bases. With 6 bases removed from V and 0 bases from J, the gap between germline ends came to 15 bases. The CDR3 contains 16 residues. Germline-derived CDR1 and CDR2 are LNHDA and SQIVND (reference sequence).